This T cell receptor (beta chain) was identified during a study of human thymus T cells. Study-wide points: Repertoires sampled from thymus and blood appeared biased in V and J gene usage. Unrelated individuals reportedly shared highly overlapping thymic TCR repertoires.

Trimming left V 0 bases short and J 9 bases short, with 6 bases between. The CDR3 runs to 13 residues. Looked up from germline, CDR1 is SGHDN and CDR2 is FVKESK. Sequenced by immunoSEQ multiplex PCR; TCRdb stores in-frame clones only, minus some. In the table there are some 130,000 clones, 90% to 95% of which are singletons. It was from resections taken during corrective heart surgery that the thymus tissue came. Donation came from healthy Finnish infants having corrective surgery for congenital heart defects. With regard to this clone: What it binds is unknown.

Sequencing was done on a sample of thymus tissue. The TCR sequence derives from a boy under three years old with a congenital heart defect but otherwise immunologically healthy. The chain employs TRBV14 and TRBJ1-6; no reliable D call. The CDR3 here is CASSQEKTSPLHF. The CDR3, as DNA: TGTGCCAGCAGCCAAGAAAAGACTTCACCCCTCCACTTT.